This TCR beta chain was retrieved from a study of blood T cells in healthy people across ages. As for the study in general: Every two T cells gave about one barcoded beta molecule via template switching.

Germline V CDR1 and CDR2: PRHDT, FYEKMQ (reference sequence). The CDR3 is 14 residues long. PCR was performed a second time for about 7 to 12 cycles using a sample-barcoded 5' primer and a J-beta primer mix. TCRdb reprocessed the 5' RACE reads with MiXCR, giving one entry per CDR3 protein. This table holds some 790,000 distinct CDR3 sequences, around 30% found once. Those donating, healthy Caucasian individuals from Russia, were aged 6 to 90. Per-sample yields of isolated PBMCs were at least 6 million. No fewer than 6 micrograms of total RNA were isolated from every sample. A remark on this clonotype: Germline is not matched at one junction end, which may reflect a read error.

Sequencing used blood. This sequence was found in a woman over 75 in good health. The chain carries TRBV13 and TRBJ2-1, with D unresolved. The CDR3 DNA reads TGCGTCAGCAGCGATAGCCGGGCCGACAATGAGCAGTTCTTC. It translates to CVSSDSRADNEQFF.